A single sample gave rise to the 16 T cell receptor beta chains below, sequenced in a study of cytomegalovirus exposure and HLA in healthy donors. Sequencing used immunoSEQ multiplex PCR; TCRdb keeps in-frame clones, though not all of them. The sample has roughly 100,000 clones; about 85% are singletons. Material: PBMCs. These TCRs come from a woman in her late teens or twenties in good health and CMV-seropositive.

The chain has TRBV6-1 and TRBJ2-7, with 9 positions matching TRBD2. CDR1 and CDR2 (germline): MNHNS, SASEGT. V was clipped by 6 bases and J by 2 bases; unmatched bases: 2. The CDR3 is 13 residues long. CDR3 amino acids: CASRLAGAYEQYV. The CDR3 region has the DNA TGTGCCAGCAGGTTAGCGGGGGCCTACGAGCAGTACGTC.

The rearrangement uses TRBV4-2 and TRBJ1-3, with D tentatively TRBD1 (6 bases). V dropped 0 bases and J dropped 2 bases, with 11 bases sitting between them. This CDR3 has 16 residues. From germline, CDR1 is LGHNA and CDR2 YNFKEQ. The CDR3 here is CASSQDPQGTGNTIYF. CDR3 sequence (DNA): TGTGCCAGCAGCCAAGACCCCCAGGGGACTGGAAACACCATATATTTT.

The chain links TRBV15 to TRBJ1-1; the D is unclear. This CDR3 region has 15 residues. Germline V lookup: CDR1 LNHNV, CDR2 YYDKDF (reference sequence). Trimming shortened V by 2 bases and J by 0 bases, and 10 bases separated the two germline ends. The chain's CDR3 is CATSRPFGMNTEAFF. CDR3 in DNA: TGTGCCACCAGCAGACCCTTCGGGATGAACACTGAAGCTTTCTTT.

This sequence joins TRBV7-2 and TRBJ1-2, with TRBD1 identical over 10 bases. V shed 1 base and J 4 bases; nucleotides not matched to a gene: 3. The CDR3 spans 15 residues. Looked up from germline, CDR1 is SGHTA and CDR2 is FQGNSA. CDR3 nucleotides: TGTGCCAGCAGCTTAGGGACAGGGGGGGTCTATGGCTACACCTTC. Its translation is CASSLGTGGVYGYTF.

This clone was counted a single time. The chain recombines TRBV9 with TRBJ2-1, with TRBD2 matching 11 bases. The ends lost 0 bases at V and 7 bases at J; junction bases unmatched: 3. Germline loops: CDR1 SGDLS, CDR2 YYNGEE. The CDR3 consists of 15 residues. CDR3 region: CASSVELAGGNEQFF. As DNA, the CDR3 is TGTGCCAGCAGCGTAGAGCTAGCGGGGGGTAATGAGCAGTTCTTC.

The J gene is TRBJ2-1, the V gene TRBV7-6; a weak D match, TRBD1 (5 bases). Germline values: CDR1 SGHVS, CDR2 FNYEAQ. V shed 2 bases and J shed 8 bases, with 16 bases lying between them. CDR3 length equals 15 residues. The CDR3 loop is CASSLRQGFRDEQFF. In nucleotides, the CDR3 is TGTGCCAGCAGCTTACGGCAGGGCTTCCGCGATGAGCAGTTCTTC.

The V call is TRBV6-5, the J call TRBJ1-2; D is perhaps TRBD1 (6 bases). Germline-derived CDR1 and CDR2 are MNHEY and SVGAGI. V gave up 9 bases and J gave up 5 bases, with 16 bases separating them. The CDR3 has 13 amino acids. The CDR3 coding sequence is TGTGCCAGTAGGGGAGGGGGAGAGTATGGCTACACCTTC. Translating gives CASRGGGEYGYTF.

The chain couples TRBV16 to TRBJ2-7; TRBD1 matches at 7 bases. This CDR3 has 16 residues. Unmatched junction bases numbered 8, after V lost 3 bases and J lost 0 bases. Germline V gives CDR1 KGHSY, CDR2 FQNENV. The CDR3: CASSHTTGIASYEQYF. In DNA, the CDR3 is TGTGCCAGCAGCCACACGACAGGGATCGCCTCCTACGAGCAGTACTTC.

This clone has just a few counts. The V gene is TRBV11-2, the J gene TRBJ1-5; D remains ambiguous. In germline, CDR1 is SGHAT, CDR2 FQNNGV. With 5 bases removed from V and 5 bases from J, the gap between germline ends came to 10 bases. The CDR3 contains 13 residues. The CDR3 is CASSAGRDQPQHF. The DNA of the CDR3 is TGTGCCAGCAGCGCGGGCCGTGATCAGCCCCAGCATTTT. Filled out from reference TRBV11-2 and TRBJ1-5, the complete variable domain reads EAGVAQSPRYKIIEKRQSVAFWCNPISGHATLYWYQQILGQGPKLLIQFQNNGVVDDSQLPKDRFSAERLKGVDSTLKIQPAKLEDSAVYLCASSAGRDQPQHFGDGTRLSIL.

The genes are TRBV2 and TRBJ2-2, with 7 bases lining up with TRBD1. Germline CDR1 SNHLY, CDR2 FYNNEI. There are 16 residues in the CDR3. The trim removed 5 bases at V and 2 bases at J, leaving 8 bases unmatched. Written as DNA, the CDR3 is TGTGCCAGCAGTCCCCCGGGACAGCTAAACACCGGGGAGCTGTTTTTT. Protein sequence: CASSPPGQLNTGELFF.

The gene calls are TRBV7-8 and TRBJ1-2; TRBD1 aligns across 11 bases. Germline V gives CDR1 SGHVS, CDR2 FQNEAQ. The CDR3 consists of 15 residues. J gave up 2 bases and V 1 base, and 0 bases lay outside the gene matches. The CDR3 DNA sequence: TGTGCCAGCAGCTTAGGGACAGGGGGCAACTATGGCTACACCTTC. Its protein product is CASSLGTGGNYGYTF.

The chain links TRBV5-1 to TRBJ1-1; D may be TRBD1 (5 bases). CDR1 SGHRS and CDR2 YFSETQ come from the germline V gene. V dropped 1 base and J dropped 1 base, with 14 bases sitting between them. The CDR3 is 16 amino acids. The CDR3 protein is CASSLRGGVGNTEAFF. The CDR3 DNA reads TGCGCCAGCAGCTTGCGGGGGGGGGTTGGGAACACTGAAGCTTTCTTT.

The V gene is TRBV4-2, the J gene TRBJ2-3; 7 bases map to TRBD2. V shed 2 bases, J shed 2 bases, and the junction held 10 bases outside the gene matches. The CDR3 is 17 amino acids. Germline V lookup: CDR1 LGHNA, CDR2 YNFKEQ. The CDR3: CASSQPPEGGNTDTQYF. In DNA form, the CDR3 reads TGTGCCAGCAGCCAACCCCCCGAGGGAGGGAACACAGATACGCAGTATTTT.

The chain has TRBV6-4 and TRBJ1-4; D remains ambiguous. CDR1 is MRHNA, CDR2 SNTAGT, per germline. The germline V and J ends were trimmed by 3 bases and 16 bases, with 12 bases remaining between them. This CDR3 has 11 residues. CDR3 loop: CASSDRRGQFF. CDR3 nucleotide sequence: TGTGCCAGCAGTGATCGTAGAGGGCAGTTTTTT.

The rearrangement joins TRBV7-3 to TRBJ2-5; 12 nucleotides line up with TRBD2. The V gene's germline CDR1 is SGHTA and CDR2 FQGTGA. This CDR3 is built from 19 residues. Losses at the gene ends were 5 bases for V and 0 bases for J; bases not matched to a gene: 13. DNA for the CDR3: TGTGCCAGCAGCCCCAAACGACTAGCGGGGGCCTGGTACCAAGAGACCCAGTACTTC. It is translated as CASSPKRLAGAWYQETQYF. The full variable domain, its missing parts supplied by reference TRBV7-3 and TRBJ2-5, is GAGVSQTPSNKVTEKGKYVELRCDPISGHTALYWYRQSLGQGPEFLIYFQGTGAADDSGLPNDRFFAVRPEGSVSTLKIQRTERGDSAVYLCASSPKRLAGAWYQETQYFGPGTRLLVL.

This clone was picked up a small number of times. This rearrangement joins TRBV2 to TRBJ1-4, with TRBD1 identical over 7 bases. Looked up from germline, CDR1 is SNHLY and CDR2 is FYNNEI. The CDR3 extends over 12 amino acids. Germline trimming cut 8 bases from V and 11 bases from J; bases unmatched to any gene: 8. In DNA form, the CDR3 reads TGTGCCAGCTCCCTTGGACAGGACAAACTGTTTTTT. Its protein is CASSLGQDKLFF.